What follows are 25 T cell receptor beta chains derived from one specimen sequenced in a study of siplizumab effects on memory and regulatory T cells. The table came from immunoSEQ multiplex PCR; TCRdb's copy has only in-frame clones and leaves some out. The sample has about 120,000 clones, roughly 94% seen once; the top ten hold roughly 1.5%. Sequenced input: non-Treg CD4+ T cells sorted from blood. These receptors all come from a human donor in good health.

The chain has TRBV5-6 and TRBJ1-2; TRBD1 agrees at 9 bases. The CDR3 runs to 13 residues. V dropped 4 bases and J dropped 7; count of bases not matched to a gene: 5. The germline CDR1 and CDR2 sequences are SGHDT and YYEEEE. This chain's CDR3 is CASSTGGRGGYTF. The CDR3 coding sequence is TGTGCCAGCAGCACAGGGGGCCGGGGTGGCTACACCTTC.

The rearrangement uses TRBV25-1 and TRBJ2-5; D assignment may be TRBD1 or TRBD2 (5 bases each). In germline, CDR1 is MGHDK, CDR2 SYGVNS. There are 15 residues in the CDR3. Trimming removed 3 bases at V and 5 bases at J, with 16 bases between. This chain's CDR3 is CASSDPGPRSETQYF. CDR3 nucleotides: TGTGCCAGCAGTGATCCGGGACCCCGTTCGGAGACCCAGTACTTC.

The chain is built from TRBV18 and TRBJ2-6; D gene uncertain. Trimming pared 0 bases from V and 3 bases from J, leaving 12 bases between. Germline lookup yields CDR1 KGHSH and CDR2 LQKENI. This CDR3 comprises 17 residues. CDR3 nucleotide sequence: TGTGCCAGCTCACCACCGGCAGGTGGCGATGGGGCCAACGTCCTGACTTTC. Residues: CASSPPAGGDGANVLTF.

The chain links TRBV6-5 to TRBJ1-2; no firm D call. The length of the CDR3 is 14 residues. V was trimmed by 4 bases and J by 7 bases, leaving 16 bases between them. The germline CDR1 and CDR2 sequences are MNHEY and SVGAGI. The DNA for the CDR3 is TGTGCCAGCAGTTCCTCTCCGATTCGCTCTGGCTACACCTTC. Its protein product is CASSSSPIRSGYTF.

As regards this clone: One end of the junction is discordant with germline, which a read error may explain. This rearrangement joins TRBV29-1 to TRBJ2-7; 7 bases match TRBD1. The CDR3 sequence is 14 residues long. Germline V lookup: CDR1 SQVTM, CDR2 ANQGSEA. In DNA, the CDR3 is TGCAGCGCTGAAGGGACAGCCGGCTCCTACGAGCAGTACTTC. Its translation is CSAEGTAGSYEQYF.

This chain joins TRBV5-1 and TRBJ2-1; perhaps TRBD2 as D (6 bases). The ends were cut back, 6 bases at V and 4 bases at J, with 23 bases in the middle. The V gene's germline CDR1 is SGHRS and CDR2 YFSETQ. The CDR3 has 17 amino acids. The CDR3 bases are TGCGCCAGCACCAAGGGGAATTTAGCGGACTATTACAATGAGCAGTTCTTC. Translation gives CASTKGNLADYYNEQFF.

This chain joins TRBV15 and TRBJ2-3; D ambiguous. CDR3 length equals 14 residues. Germline-derived CDR1 and CDR2 are LNHNV and YYDKDF (reference sequence). Deletions cut 0 bases from V and 2 bases from J, with 6 bases between. The CDR3 DNA follows: TGTGCCACCAGCAGAGAGTACAACACAGATACGCAGTATTTT. Protein: CATSREYNTDTQYF.

This chain joins TRBV7-9 and TRBJ1-5; 11 nucleotides match TRBD1. CDR3 length: 15 residues. CDR1 is SEHNR and CDR2 is FQNEAQ in the germline V gene (reference sequence). V lost 5 bases, J lost 6 bases, and 6 bases stayed unmatched. The CDR3 nucleotides read TGTGCCAGCAGCCCCGGGACAGGGGGAAGTCAGCCCCAGCATTTT. As protein: CASSPGTGGSQPQHF.

This clone was observed a single time. The chain combines TRBV6-1 with TRBJ1-5; D possibly corresponds to TRBD1 (5 bases). The ends were cut back, 7 bases at V and 2 bases at J, with 9 bases in the middle. The CDR3 loop spans 13 amino acids. CDR1 is MNHNS and CDR2 is SASEGT in the germline V gene. DNA of the CDR3: TGTGCCAGCATCCAGGGAGGCAATCAGCCCCAGCATTTT. It yields the protein CASIQGGNQPQHF.

The rearrangement links TRBV19 to TRBJ2-1; D ambiguous. Trimming shortened V by 6 bases and J by 3 bases, and 9 bases separated the two germline ends. Germline CDR1 and CDR2: LNHDA and SQIVND (reference sequence). This CDR3 has 13 residues. The CDR3 nucleotides are TGTGCCAGTAGGGGGTATCTCTACAATGAGCAGTTCTTC. Translating gives CASRGYLYNEQFF.

V gene TRBV7-8 combines with J gene TRBJ2-7; 10 nucleotides align to TRBD2. The CDR3 is made up of 14 amino acids. Unmatched junction bases numbered 8, after V lost 8 bases and J lost 4 bases. Germline loops: CDR1 SGHVS, CDR2 FQNEAQ. CDR3 DNA: TGTGCCAGCGGCCTTACTAGCGGGAATTACGAGCAGTACTTC. Amino acids: CASGLTSGNYEQYF.

The chain is built from TRBV7-9 and TRBJ2-7; no definite D call. Looked up from germline, CDR1 is SEHNR and CDR2 is FQNEAQ (reference sequence). CDR3 size: 14 residues. Trimming removed 6 bases at V and 2 bases at J, with 14 bases between. The CDR3 is CASRPATAPYEQYF. In DNA form, the CDR3 reads TGTGCCAGCAGACCTGCTACAGCCCCCTACGAGCAGTACTTC.

The genes are TRBV11-2 and TRBJ2-3, with D uncertain. This CDR3 contains 13 residues. Trimming took off 5 bases at V and 8 bases at J, with 14 bases between the two ends. CDR1 and CDR2 (germline): SGHAT, FQNNGV. The CDR3 DNA reads TGTGCCAGCAGCCCGCGTGTAGAAGGTACGCAGTATTTT. It is translated as CASSPRVEGTQYF.

The DNA for the CDR3 is TGTGCCAGCAGCTTAGGTTCGGGACTAGCGGGGCCAAGGGACACCGGGGAGCTGTTTTTT. Its protein is CASSLGSGLAGPRDTGELFF. This sequence joins TRBV11-3 and TRBJ2-2; 13 bases match TRBD2. Germline V gene sequence: CDR1 SGHNT, CDR2 YENEEA. This CDR3 is 20 amino acids long. J was trimmed by 3 bases and V by 1 base; bases with no gene match: 11.

In this sample, this clone turned up once. This rearrangement joins TRBV20-1 to TRBJ2-7; D gene unclear. The CDR3 has 11 residues. V was clipped by 5 bases and J by 3 bases, with 8 bases between them. Looked up from germline, CDR1 is DFQATT and CDR2 is SNEGSKA (reference sequence). CDR3 loop: CSASADYEQYF. DNA of the CDR3: TGCAGTGCTTCGGCGGACTACGAGCAGTACTTC.

V usage is TRBV7-2 and J usage is TRBJ2-1, with D perhaps TRBD1 or TRBD2 (5 bases each). Trimming took off 2 bases at V and 8 bases at J, with 19 bases between the two ends. Germline V gene data show CDR1 as SGHTA and CDR2 as FQGNSA. The CDR3 has 16 residues. CDR3 region: CASSLTGRGFLDEQFF. The CDR3 DNA follows: TGTGCCAGCAGCTTAACGGGAAGGGGTTTTTTGGATGAGCAGTTCTTC.

CDR3 amino acids: CASSFQAPDTQYF. The CDR3 DNA follows: TGTGCCAGCAGCTTCCAGGCCCCAGATACGCAGTATTTT. This chain uses TRBV7-8 with TRBJ2-3; D is unresolved. V lost 3 bases to trimming and J lost 4 bases, with 8 bases between them. The CDR3 has 13 amino acids. Looked up from germline, CDR1 is SGHVS and CDR2 is FQNEAQ.

The chain is built from TRBV7-9 and TRBJ2-5; tentative D call: TRBD2 (5 bases). From germline, CDR1 is SEHNR and CDR2 FQNEAQ (reference sequence). The CDR3 is 14 residues long. The V and J ends lost 0 bases and 3 bases respectively, with 8 bases between them. The DNA for the CDR3 is TGTGCCAGCAGCTTAGCCGGGGTTAAAGAGACCCAGTACTTC. This gives the protein CASSLAGVKETQYF.

The rearrangement uses TRBV9 and TRBJ2-1, with a weak D call TRBD1 (6 bases). Between the trimmed V and J ends, which lost 0 bases and 4 bases, there was a span of 11 bases. This CDR3 comprises 15 residues. CDR1 SGDLS and CDR2 YYNGEE come from the germline V gene. DNA for the CDR3: TGTGCCAGCAGCGTAGACCAGGGGATGTACAATGAGCAGTTCTTC. Its translation is CASSVDQGMYNEQFF.

The chain uses TRBV18 and TRBJ2-1; 7 bases line up with TRBD2. The CDR3 loop spans 14 amino acids. Per the germline V gene, CDR1 is KGHSH and CDR2 is LQKENI. Unmatched junction bases numbered 4, after V lost 3 bases and J lost 5 bases. CDR3 DNA: TGTGCCAGCTCACCGGGACTACAAGACAATGAGCAGTTCTTC. Its translation: CASSPGLQDNEQFF.

This sequence joins TRBV29-1 and TRBJ1-2, with D possibly matching TRBD1 (6 bases). Germline assignment: CDR1 SQVTM and CDR2 ANQGSEA. Trimming removed 6 bases from V and 5 bases from J, with 19 bases in between. The CDR3 contains 14 residues. CDR3 DNA: TGCAGCGTCCCATTGGGACACTCAGGGTATGGCTACACCTTC. It encodes CSVPLGHSGYGYTF.

On this clone: The sample holds other DNA sequences that translate to the same CDR3. This chain links TRBV30 with TRBJ1-2; a weak D match, TRBD1 (5 bases). This CDR3 has 13 residues. CDR1 is GTSNPN and CDR2 is SVGIG in the germline V gene (reference sequence). Trimming cost V 0 bases and J 6 bases, with 11 bases left between them. The CDR3 reads CAWSVQGIHGYTF. The CDR3 bases are TGTGCCTGGAGTGTTCAGGGAATACATGGCTACACCTTC.

This chain uses TRBV5-1 with TRBJ2-1; 9 bases map to TRBD2. V dropped 0 bases and J dropped 4; count of bases not matched to a gene: 8. The CDR3 contains 17 residues. The V gene's germline CDR1 is SGHRS and CDR2 YFSETQ. CDR3 nucleotide sequence: TGCGCCAGCAGCTTGGGCGGGAGCGGGGGGCCTTACAATGAGCAGTTCTTC. Translated: CASSLGGSGGPYNEQFF.

The chain links TRBV19 to TRBJ1-2; 8 nucleotides align to TRBD1. CDR1 and CDR2 from the germline V gene are LNHDA and SQIVND (reference sequence). CDR3 length equals 14 residues. The V gene end was trimmed by 7 bases and the J gene end by 3 bases; junction bases not matched to a gene: 7. CDR3 sequence (DNA): TGTGCCAGTACCCCACAGACAGGGGACTATGGCTACACCTTC. Protein product: CASTPQTGDYGYTF.

This chain joins TRBV18 and TRBJ1-1; possible D gene TRBD1, 5 bases. V lost 0 bases, J lost 7 bases, and 12 bases lay in between. There are 14 residues in the CDR3. Germline V CDR1 and CDR2: KGHSH, LQKENI. The CDR3 region has the DNA TGTGCCAGCTCACCACCTGGGGCCAGAATTGAAGCTTTCTTT. Encoded protein: CASSPPGARIEAFF. The whole variable domain, remainder taken from reference TRBV18 and TRBJ1-1, is NAGVMQNPRHLVRRRGQEARLRCSPMKGHSHVYWYRQLPEEGLKFMVYLQKENIIDESGMPKERFSAEFPKEGPSILRIQQVVRGDSAAYFCASSPPGARIEAFFGQGTRLTVV.